Listed below are T cell receptor beta chains from one sample, sequenced in a study of Tregs in tolerant kidney transplant recipients. Measured with immunoSEQ multiplex PCR; TCRdb has only the in-frame clones, and not every one. The profile shows about 240,000 clones, around 82% of them singletons. Sequences were obtained from CD4+ T cells from blood. These receptors all stem from a human donor in good health. CDR3s include the opening cysteine and the closing phenylalanine or tryptophan. The D gene is left open where the match is weak. Clone size, where shown, is once, few, many, or a class for clones that have expanded.

>.|TRBD1|TRBV6-6|TRBJ1-1
TGTGCCAGCAGTTACGGGGACAGGGGTAACACTGAAGCTTTCTTT
CASSYGDRGNTEAFF
>.|.|TRBV15|TRBJ2-3
TGTGCCACCAGTATGTCGGGAAGCGATACGCAGTATTTT
CATSMSGSDTQYF
>.|.|TRBV15|TRBJ1-4
TGTGCCACCAGCAGAGGGGGCCAGGAGTCCTCAGAAAAACTGTTTTTT
CATSRGGQESSEKLFF
>few|.|TRBV6-1|TRBJ1-1
TGTGCCAGCAGTGAACAGCGGAACACTGAAGCTTTCTTT
CASSEQRNTEAFF
>.|.|TRBV6-1|TRBJ2-2
TGTGCCAGTAGTACGCAGGTTTACACCGGGGAGCTGTTTTTT
CASSTQVYTGELFF
>once|.|TRBV2|TRBJ1-1
TGTGCCAGCAGGGACACCCGGGGCGCTGAAGCTTTCTTT
CASRDTRGAEAFF
>.|TRBD1|TRBV7-3|TRBJ2-7
TGTGCCAGCAGCTTGACGGCGACAGGGGCCGAGCAGTACTTC
CASSLTATGAEQYF
>.|.|TRBV27|TRBJ1-2
TGTGCCAGCAGTCGCCTTACCCGGGATGGCTACACCTTC
CASSRLTRDGYTF
>.|TRBD1|TRBV7-6|TRBJ1-2
TGTGCCAGCAGCGCGGACAGGGGGCTCTATGGCTACACCTTC
CASSADRGLYGYTF
>.|.|TRBV18|TRBJ1-4
TGTGCCAGCTCACCCTCCCAGGCAGGAACAGAAAAACTGTTTTTT
CASSPSQAGTEKLFF
>.|.|TRBV7-9|TRBJ1-1
TGTGCCAGCAGCTTGAAGGGTGAAGCTTTCTTT
CASSLKGEAFF
>.|.|TRBV6-1|TRBJ1-1
TGTGCCAGCAGTGGGGACATAGGGGCTTTCTTT
CASSGDIGAFF
>.|.|TRBV27|TRBJ2-3
TGTGCCAGCAGTCTAACAGGTTGGACAGATACGCAGTATTTT
CASSLTGWTDTQYF
>.|TRBD1|TRBV6-1|TRBJ2-1
TGTGCCAGCAGCAAGGACAGGGACCAATACAATGAGCAGTTCTTC
CASSKDRDQYNEQFF
>.|.|TRBV10-3|TRBJ2-1
TGTGCCATCAGTGAGCCCCCCGGACTTGACTACAATGAGCAGTTCTTC
CAISEPPGLDYNEQFF
>.|TRBD1|TRBV29-1|TRBJ2-2
TGCAGCGTGGAAGACAGGGGATCTACCGGGGAGCTGTTTTTT
CSVEDRGSTGELFF
>.|.|TRBV30|TRBJ2-7
TGTGCCTGGAAGGACTGGTACTCCTACGAGCAGTACTTC
CAWKDWYSYEQYF
>.|TRBD1|TRBV10-3|TRBJ2-7
TGTGCCATCAGTGATGGGACAGGGCTCTACGAGCAGTACTTC
CAISDGTGLYEQYF
>few|.|TRBV14|TRBJ2-3
TGTGCCAGCAGCCAAGGGGCCTATACGCAGTATTTT
CASSQGAYTQYF
>.|.|TRBV7-2|TRBJ2-7
TGTGCCAGCAGACTTTCTAGTGGGCTCGAGCAGTACTTC
CASRLSSGLEQYF
>few|.|TRBV5-1|TRBJ1-1
TGCGCCAGCAGCTTGGGGCTGGGCAGATACATGAACACTGAAGCTTTCTTT
CASSLGLGRYMNTEAFF
>.|TRBD2|TRBV2|TRBJ2-1
TGTGCCAGCAGCAAAAGGGGACTAGCGGACCGCTCCTACAATGAGCAGTTCTTC
CASSKRGLADRSYNEQFF
>.|.|TRBV6-5|TRBJ1-2
TGTGCCAGGAGTTTACTCTTCATGATGAACTATGGCTACACCTTC
CARSLLFMMNYGYTF
>.|.|TRBV29-1|TRBJ2-7
TGCAGCGTTGGGGGGTTGGGCGAGCAGTACTTC
CSVGGLGEQYF
>.|.|TRBV18|TRBJ1-2
TGTGCCAGCTCACCACAGGAATATGGCTACACCTTC
CASSPQEYGYTF
>.|TRBD1|TRBV5-1|TRBJ2-7
TGCGCCAGCAGCTCCGGACAGGGCCACGAGCAGTACTTC
CASSSGQGHEQYF
>.|TRBD2|TRBV25-1|TRBJ2-1
TGTGCCAGCAGTGAAGGACCTGGCGGGGGGTTCCGAGGTGAGCAGTTCTTC
CASSEGPGGGFRGEQFF
>.|.|TRBV15|TRBJ2-7
TGTGCCACCAGCCCCCGTCCTTGGGGCGAGCAGTACTTC
CATSPRPWGEQYF
>.|.|TRBV14|TRBJ2-1
TGTGCCAGCAGCCAACTAGTATACAATGAGCAGTTCTTC
CASSQLVYNEQFF
>.|TRBD1|TRBV2|TRBJ2-2
TGTGCCAGCAGTGGTGGCAGGGGGCGGGAAACCGGGGAGCTGTTTTTT
CASSGGRGRETGELFF
>.|TRBD1|TRBV6-6|TRBJ1-1
TGTGCCAGCAGTTACTCCCGACAGGGCTACACTGAAGCTTTCTTT
CASSYSRQGYTEAFF
>.|TRBD2|TRBV5-1|TRBJ2-1
TGCGCCAGCAGCTTCATAGCGGGGGGTTTTTACAATGAGCAGTTCTTC
CASSFIAGGFYNEQFF
>.|.|TRBV4-1|TRBJ2-7
TGCGCCAGCAGCCAACTTGGGTACGAGCAGTACTTC
CASSQLGYEQYF
>.|.|TRBV4-2|TRBJ2-5
TGTGCCAGCAGCGCTTACAGGACGGATGGGGAGACCCAGTACTTC
CASSAYRTDGETQYF
>once|TRBD1|TRBV4-1|TRBJ1-5
TGCGCCAGCAGCCAAAAGGGGGGACAGGGGGGTCAGCCCCAGCATTTT
CASSQKGGQGGQPQHF
>.|TRBD2|TRBV18|TRBJ2-7
TGTGCCAGCTCACCACAGACTAAGCGGGATCGGAACTTC
CASSPQTKRDRNF
>few|TRBD2|TRBV5-1|TRBJ2-7
TGCGCCAGCAGTTTGCTGCCGGGACTAGCCTACGAGCAGTACTTC
CASSLLPGLAYEQYF
>.|.|TRBV5-6|TRBJ2-3
TGTGCCTGCTCTCTGCGGAGCACAGATACGCAGTATTTT
CACSLRSTDTQYF
>few|.|TRBV9|TRBJ2-3
TGTGCCAGCAGCCCAGGGCTCCCCACAGATACGCAGTATTTT
CASSPGLPTDTQYF
>.|.|TRBV12-2|TRBJ2-5
TGTGCAAGTCGCATCCCGACTAGCTGGTCGGAGACCCAGTACTTC
CASRIPTSWSETQYF
>.|.|TRBV7-9|TRBJ1-1
TGTGCCAGCAGCCCCCCTATCACTGAAGCTTTCTTT
CASSPPITEAFF
>.|.|TRBV19|TRBJ2-7
TGTGCCAGTAGTGCCAGGGGCGAGCAGTACTTC
CASSARGEQYF
>.|.|TRBV12-5|TRBJ2-7
TGTGCTAGTGAAAGGGATTCGGTTGGAGAGCAGTACTTC
CASERDSVGEQYF
>.|TRBD1|TRBV6-5|TRBJ1-2
TGTGCCAGCAATACCGGGACAGCGAACTATGGCTACACCTTC
CASNTGTANYGYTF
>.|TRBD1|TRBV4-2|TRBJ2-7
TGTGCCAGCAGCCAAGGGTACGGGACAGGACTAATCTACGAGCAGTACTTC
CASSQGYGTGLIYEQYF
>.|.|TRBV6-1|TRBJ1-2
TGTGCCAGCACCCCAAGTGAGATCCCAAGCTATGGCTACACCTTC
CASTPSEIPSYGYTF
>.|.|TRBV6-5|TRBJ1-2
TGTGCCAGCAGTTACTCGAGGGAGGGCTACACCTTC
CASSYSREGYTF
>.|TRBD1|TRBV5-1|TRBJ1-1
TGCGCCAGCAGCCAACAGGGGGGGAACACTGAAGCTTTCTTT
CASSQQGGNTEAFF
>.|TRBD1|TRBV5-1|TRBJ1-1
TGCGCCAGCAGCTTGGAGACAGGGGGCCGGACTGAAGCTTTCTTT
CASSLETGGRTEAFF
>once|.|TRBV6-1|TRBJ1-2
TGTGCCAGCAGTGAAGCGCCGTCGGCTTTCCGCTACACCTTC
CASSEAPSAFRYTF